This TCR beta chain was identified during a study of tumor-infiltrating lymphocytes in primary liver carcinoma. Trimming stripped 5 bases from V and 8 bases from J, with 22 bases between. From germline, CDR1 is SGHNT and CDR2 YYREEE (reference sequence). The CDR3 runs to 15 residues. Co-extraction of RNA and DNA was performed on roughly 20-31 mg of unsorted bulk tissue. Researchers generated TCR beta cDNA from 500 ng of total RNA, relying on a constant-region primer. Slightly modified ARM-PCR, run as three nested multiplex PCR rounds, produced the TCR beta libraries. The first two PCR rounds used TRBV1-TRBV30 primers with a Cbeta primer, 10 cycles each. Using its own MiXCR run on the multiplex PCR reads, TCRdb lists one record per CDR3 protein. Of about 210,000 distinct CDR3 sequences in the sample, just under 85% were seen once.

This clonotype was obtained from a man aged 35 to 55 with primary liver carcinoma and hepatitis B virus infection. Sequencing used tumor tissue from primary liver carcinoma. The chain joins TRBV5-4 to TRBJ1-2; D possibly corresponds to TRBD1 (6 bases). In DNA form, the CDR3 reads TGTGCCAGCAGTTACCCTTCGGGACATGGAAAAGGCTACACCTTC. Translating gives CASSYPSGHGKGYTF.